The rows below give T cell receptor beta chains drawn from one sample of a study of cytomegalovirus exposure and HLA in healthy donors. TCRdb's copy holds only in-frame clones and misses some; the assay was immunoSEQ multiplex PCR. The sample table includes around 140,000 clones. The sequencing input was PBMCs. All receptors come from a man in his late teens or twenties in good health and CMV-seronegative. CDR3s include the opening cysteine and the closing phenylalanine or tryptophan. The D gene is left open where the match is weak.

j_call d_call cdr3_length v_call cdr3_aa
TRBJ1-2 . 13 TRBV30 CAWSVGHREGYTF
TRBJ1-2 . 16 TRBV9 CASSPSGDLLGYGYTF
TRBJ1-5 TRBD1 17 TRBV7-9 CASSLAVGTGGNQPQHF
TRBJ2-3 TRBD2 16 TRBV5-1 CASSLALAGSTDTQYF
TRBJ1-1 . 13 TRBV19 CASKKRMNTEAFF
TRBJ1-1 TRBD1 14 TRBV6-6 CASRQGTGNTEAFF
TRBJ2-3 TRBD1 16 TRBV27 CASSSGTGARADTQYF
TRBJ1-6 . 13 TRBV30 CAWRDRQNSPLHF
TRBJ1-6 . 16 TRBV13 CASTLGSTGLNSPLHF
TRBJ1-1 . 12 TRBV18 CASSPKRDEAFF